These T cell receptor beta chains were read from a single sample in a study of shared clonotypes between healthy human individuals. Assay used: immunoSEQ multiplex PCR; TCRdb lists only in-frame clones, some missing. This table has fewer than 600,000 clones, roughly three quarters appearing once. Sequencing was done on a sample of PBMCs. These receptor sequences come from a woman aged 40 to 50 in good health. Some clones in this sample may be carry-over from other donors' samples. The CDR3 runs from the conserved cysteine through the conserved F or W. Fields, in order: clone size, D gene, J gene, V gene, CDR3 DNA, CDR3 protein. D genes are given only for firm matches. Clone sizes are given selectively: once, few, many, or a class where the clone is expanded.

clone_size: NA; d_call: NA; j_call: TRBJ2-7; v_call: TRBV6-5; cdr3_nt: TGTGCCAGCAGTACCTCGGGACGGTCAAAAGAGCAGTACTTC; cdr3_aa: CASSTSGRSKEQYF
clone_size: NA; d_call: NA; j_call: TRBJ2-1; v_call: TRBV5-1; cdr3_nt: TGCGCCAGCAGCCCCCGACAGTACAATGAGCAGTTCTTC; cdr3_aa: CASSPRQYNEQFF
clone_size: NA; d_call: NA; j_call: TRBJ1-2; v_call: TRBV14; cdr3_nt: TGTGCCAGCAGGCGCACAGGGTTTGGCTACACCTTC; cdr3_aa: CASRRTGFGYTF
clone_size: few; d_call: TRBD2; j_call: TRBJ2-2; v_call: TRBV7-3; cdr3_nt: TGTGCCAGCAGCCCCATAGCGGGAAACACCGGGGAGCTGTTTTTT; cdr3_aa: CASSPIAGNTGELFF
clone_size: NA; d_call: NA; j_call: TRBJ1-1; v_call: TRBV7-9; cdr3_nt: TGTGCCAGCAGCTTAGGGTCGAACACTGAAGCTTTCTTT; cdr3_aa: CASSLGSNTEAFF
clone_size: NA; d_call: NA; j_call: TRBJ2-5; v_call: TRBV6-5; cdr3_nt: TGTGCCAGCAGACGGCAAGAGACCCAGTACTTC; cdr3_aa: CASRRQETQYF
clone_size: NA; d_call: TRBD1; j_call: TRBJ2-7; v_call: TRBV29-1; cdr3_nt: TGCAGCGCCTACAGGGGGAGGGAGCAGTACTTC; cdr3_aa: CSAYRGREQYF
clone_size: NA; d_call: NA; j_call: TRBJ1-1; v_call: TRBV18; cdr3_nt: TGTGCCAGCTCACGGGAGAGCGGTGAAGCTTTCTTT; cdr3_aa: CASSRESGEAFF
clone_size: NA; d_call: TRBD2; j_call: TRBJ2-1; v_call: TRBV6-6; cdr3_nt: TGTGCCAGCAGTAAACTAGCGGGAGGGTCCAATGAGCAGTTCTTC; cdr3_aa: CASSKLAGGSNEQFF
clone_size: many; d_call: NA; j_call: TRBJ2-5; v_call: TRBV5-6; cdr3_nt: TGTGCCAGCAGCCAGCCTAGTCTAGAGACCCAGTACTTC; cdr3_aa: CASSQPSLETQYF
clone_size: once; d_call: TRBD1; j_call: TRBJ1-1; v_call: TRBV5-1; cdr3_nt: TGCGCCAGCAGCTTGGGACAGGGGTTGAACACTGAAGCTTTCTTT; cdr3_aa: CASSLGQGLNTEAFF
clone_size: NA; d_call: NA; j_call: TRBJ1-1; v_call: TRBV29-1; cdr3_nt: TGCAGCGTCTCAGGAGGAAGGAACACTGAAGCTTTCTTT; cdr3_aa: CSVSGGRNTEAFF
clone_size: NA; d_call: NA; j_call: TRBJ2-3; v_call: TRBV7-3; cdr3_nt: TGTGCCAGCAGCCCGACAAGCACAGATACGCAGTATTTT; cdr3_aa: CASSPTSTDTQYF
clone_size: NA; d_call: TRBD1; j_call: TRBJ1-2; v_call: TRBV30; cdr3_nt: TGTGCCTGGAGTCCCCAGGGGGATGGCTACACCTTC; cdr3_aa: CAWSPQGDGYTF
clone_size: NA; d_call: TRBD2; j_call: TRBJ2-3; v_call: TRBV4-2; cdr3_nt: TGTGCCAGCAGCCAAGGACTAGCGGGAGGTGGTTTTGTCACAGATACGCAGTATTTT; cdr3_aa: CASSQGLAGGGFVTDTQYF
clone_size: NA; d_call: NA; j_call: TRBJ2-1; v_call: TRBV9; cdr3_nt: TGTGCCAGCAGCGTAGAAGGCTCCTACAATGAGCAGTTCTTC; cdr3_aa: CASSVEGSYNEQFF
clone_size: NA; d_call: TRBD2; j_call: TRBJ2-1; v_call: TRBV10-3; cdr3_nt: TGTGCCATCAGGGGGACTAGCGGCGACAATGAGCAGTTCTTC; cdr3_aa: CAIRGTSGDNEQFF
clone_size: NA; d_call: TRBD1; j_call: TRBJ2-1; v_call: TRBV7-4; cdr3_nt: TGTGCCAGCAGCTCGCCGCGGACAGGGTTGGGCAATGAGCAGTTCTTC; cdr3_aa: CASSSPRTGLGNEQFF
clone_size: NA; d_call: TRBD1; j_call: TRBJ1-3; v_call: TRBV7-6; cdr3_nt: TGTGCCAGCAGCTTAGGTTGGCAGGGGGCAAACACCATATATTTT; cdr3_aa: CASSLGWQGANTIYF
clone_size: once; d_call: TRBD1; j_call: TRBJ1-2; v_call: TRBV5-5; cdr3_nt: TGTGCCAGCAGTTTGGACAGGGGGCGGATTGGCTACACCTTC; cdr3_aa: CASSLDRGRIGYTF
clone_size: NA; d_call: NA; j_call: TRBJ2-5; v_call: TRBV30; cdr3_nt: TGTGCCGCCTCGGGCGCGGGAGAGACCCAGTACTTC; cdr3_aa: CAASGAGETQYF
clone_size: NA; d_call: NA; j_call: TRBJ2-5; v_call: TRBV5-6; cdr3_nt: TGTGCCAGCAGCTTGTTGGGCGGTGAGACCCAGTACTTC; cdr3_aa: CASSLLGGETQYF
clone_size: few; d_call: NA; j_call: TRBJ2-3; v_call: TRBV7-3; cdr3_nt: TGTGCCAGCAGCTTAATTGGTGGACCTAAGAGCACAGATACGCAGTATTTT; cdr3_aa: CASSLIGGPKSTDTQYF
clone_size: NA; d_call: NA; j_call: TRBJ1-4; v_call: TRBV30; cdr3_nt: TGTGCCTGGAGTTACCAAGAGAAACTGTTTTTT; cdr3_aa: CAWSYQEKLFF
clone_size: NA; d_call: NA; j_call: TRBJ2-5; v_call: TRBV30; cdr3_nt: TGTGCCTGGAGTTCGTCTAGGGAGACCCAGTACTTC; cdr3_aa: CAWSSSRETQYF
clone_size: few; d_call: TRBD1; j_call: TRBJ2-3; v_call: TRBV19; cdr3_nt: TGTGCCAGCGGGGTTGGACAGGCCACAGATACGCAGTATTTT; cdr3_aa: CASGVGQATDTQYF
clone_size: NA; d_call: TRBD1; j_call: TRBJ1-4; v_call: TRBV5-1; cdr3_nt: TGCGCCAGCAAACCAGGGGGCGAAGAAAAACTGTTTTTT; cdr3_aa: CASKPGGEEKLFF
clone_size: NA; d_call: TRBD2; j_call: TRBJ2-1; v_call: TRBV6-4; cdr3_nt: TGTGCCAGCAGTTACGGCCTAGCGGGCAATGAGCAGTTCTTC; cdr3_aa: CASSYGLAGNEQFF
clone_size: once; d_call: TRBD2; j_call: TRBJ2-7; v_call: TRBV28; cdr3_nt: TGTGCCAGCAGTTTATTGACTAGCCGAACCTACGAGCAGTACTTC; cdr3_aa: CASSLLTSRTYEQYF
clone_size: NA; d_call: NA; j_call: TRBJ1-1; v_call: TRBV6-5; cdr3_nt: TGTGCCAGCAGTTACTCGTTTAGGGTCGGTGAAGCTTTCTTT; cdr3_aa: CASSYSFRVGEAFF
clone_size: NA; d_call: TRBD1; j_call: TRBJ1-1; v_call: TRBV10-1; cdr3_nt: TGCGCCAGCAGTGAGCAGGCAGGGGGGACTGAAGCTTTCTTT; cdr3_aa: CASSEQAGGTEAFF
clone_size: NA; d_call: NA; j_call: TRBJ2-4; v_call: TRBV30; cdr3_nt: TGTGCCTGGAGTGTAAGTGGGGGCAAAAACATTCAGTACTTC; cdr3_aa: CAWSVSGGKNIQYF
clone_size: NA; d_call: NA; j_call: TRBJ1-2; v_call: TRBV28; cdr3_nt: TGTGCCAGCAGCTCCCCTCGAAGGGCAAGCTATGGCTACACCTTC; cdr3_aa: CASSSPRRASYGYTF
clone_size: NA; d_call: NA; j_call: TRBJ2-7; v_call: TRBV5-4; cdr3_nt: TGTGCCAGCAGCTCTGTAGGGGGGCGCTACGAGCAGTACTTC; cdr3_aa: CASSSVGGRYEQYF
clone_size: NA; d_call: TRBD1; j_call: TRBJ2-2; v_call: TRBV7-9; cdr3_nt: TGTGCCAGCAGCTTATCCCGTGACAGGGGTCCCGGGGAGCTGTTTTTT; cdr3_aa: CASSLSRDRGPGELFF
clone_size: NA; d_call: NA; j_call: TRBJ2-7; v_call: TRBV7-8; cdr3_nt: TGTGCCACAGCGACGGGGGCATCCTCCTACGAGCAGTACTTC; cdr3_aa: CATATGASSYEQYF
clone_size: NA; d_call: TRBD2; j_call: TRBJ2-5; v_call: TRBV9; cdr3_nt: TGTGCCAGCAGCCCCACCCTACTAGCGGGAGGGGAGACCCAGTACTTC; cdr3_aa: CASSPTLLAGGETQYF
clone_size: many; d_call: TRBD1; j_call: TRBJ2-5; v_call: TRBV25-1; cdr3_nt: TGTGCCAGCAGTGATCGGGACAGCCAAGAGACCCAGTACTTC; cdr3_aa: CASSDRDSQETQYF
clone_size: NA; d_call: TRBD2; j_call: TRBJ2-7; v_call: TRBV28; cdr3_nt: TGTGCCAGCAGCTCACTAGCGGGAGGTCGGTACTTC; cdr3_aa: CASSSLAGGRYF
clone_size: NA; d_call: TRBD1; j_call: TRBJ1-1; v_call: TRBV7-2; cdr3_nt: TGTGCCAGCAGCCCCACACTGGGACAGATGAACACTGAAGCTTTCTTT; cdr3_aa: CASSPTLGQMNTEAFF
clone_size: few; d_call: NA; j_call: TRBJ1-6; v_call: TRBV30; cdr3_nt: TGTGCCTGGAGTGAGGGGGAGGTGCCACCCCTCCACTTT; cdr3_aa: CAWSEGEVPPLHF
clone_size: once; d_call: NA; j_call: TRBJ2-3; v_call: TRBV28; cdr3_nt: TGTGCCAGCAGTGCGTCCGGAGATACGCAGTATTTT; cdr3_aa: CASSASGDTQYF
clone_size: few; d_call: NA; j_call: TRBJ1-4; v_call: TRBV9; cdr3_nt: TGTGCCAGCGGAGTCCCAACTAATGAAAAACTGTTTTTT; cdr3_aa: CASGVPTNEKLFF
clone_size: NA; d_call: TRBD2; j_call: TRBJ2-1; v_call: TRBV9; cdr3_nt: TGTGCCAGCAGTCAAAGCGGGAGGACCTACAATGAGCAGTTCTTC; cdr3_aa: CASSQSGRTYNEQFF
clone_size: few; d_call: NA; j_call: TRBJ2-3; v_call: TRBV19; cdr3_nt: TGTGCCAGTAGGATCGGAGATACGCAGTATTTT; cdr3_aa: CASRIGDTQYF
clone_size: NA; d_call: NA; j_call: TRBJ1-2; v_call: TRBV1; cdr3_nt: TGCACCAGCAGCCAAGATAGGGCAGGGAGTCCTGGCTACACCTTC; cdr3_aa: CTSSQDRAGSPGYTF
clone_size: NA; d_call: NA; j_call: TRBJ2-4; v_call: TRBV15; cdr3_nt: TGTGCCACCAGCCCGGCGGACGCGAAAAACATTCAGTACTTC; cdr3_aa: CATSPADAKNIQYF
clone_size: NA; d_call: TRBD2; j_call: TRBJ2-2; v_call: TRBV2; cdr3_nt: TGTGCCAGAGGGACTAGCGGGAACACCGGGGAGCTGTTTTTT; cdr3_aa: CARGTSGNTGELFF
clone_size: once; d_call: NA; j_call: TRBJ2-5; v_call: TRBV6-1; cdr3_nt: TGTGCCAGCAGTGGACCACAGGGCGGGGAGACCCAGTACTTC; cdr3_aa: CASSGPQGGETQYF
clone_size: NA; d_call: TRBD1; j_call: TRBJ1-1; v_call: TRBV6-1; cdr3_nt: TGTGCCAGCAGGGGACAGGGTGGGGCGAACACTGAAGCTTTCTTT; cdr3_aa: CASRGQGGANTEAFF
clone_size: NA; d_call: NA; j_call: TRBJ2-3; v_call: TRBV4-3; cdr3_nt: TGCGCCAGCAGCCAAGTTAGGAGCACAGATACGCAGTATTTT; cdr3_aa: CASSQVRSTDTQYF
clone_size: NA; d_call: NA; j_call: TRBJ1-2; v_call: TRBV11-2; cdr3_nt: TGTGCCAGCAGCTTAACTCGGGGCATGGGAGGCTACACCTTC; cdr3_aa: CASSLTRGMGGYTF
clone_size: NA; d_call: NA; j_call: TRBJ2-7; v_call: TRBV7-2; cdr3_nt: TGTGCCAGCAGCTTAGGATACGAGAGCAAGGAGCAGTACTTC; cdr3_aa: CASSLGYESKEQYF
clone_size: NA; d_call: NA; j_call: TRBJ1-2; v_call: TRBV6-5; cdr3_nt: TGTGCCAGCAGAACCGGGGTTAGCGGCTACACCTTC; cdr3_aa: CASRTGVSGYTF
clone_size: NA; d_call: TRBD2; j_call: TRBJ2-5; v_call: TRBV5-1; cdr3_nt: TGCGCCAGCAGCCCCGTGGGGGGGGAGACCCAGTACTTC; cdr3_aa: CASSPVGGETQYF
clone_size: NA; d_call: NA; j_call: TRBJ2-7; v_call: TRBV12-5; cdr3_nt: TGTGCTAGTAGGAGGGACGTCTCCTACGAGCAGTACTTC; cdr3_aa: CASRRDVSYEQYF
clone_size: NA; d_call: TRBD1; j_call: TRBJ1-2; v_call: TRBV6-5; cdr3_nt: TGTGCCAGCAGATCGTCCGGGACAGGGGATGGCTACACCTTC; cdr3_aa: CASRSSGTGDGYTF
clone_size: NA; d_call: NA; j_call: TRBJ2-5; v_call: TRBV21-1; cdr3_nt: TGTGCCAGCAGCAAGGGAGAGACCCAGTACTTC; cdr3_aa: CASSKGETQYF
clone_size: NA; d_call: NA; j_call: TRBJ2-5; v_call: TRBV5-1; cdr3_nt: TGCGCCAGCAGCTTCGGACAAGGGAAAGAGACCCAGTACTTC; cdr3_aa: CASSFGQGKETQYF
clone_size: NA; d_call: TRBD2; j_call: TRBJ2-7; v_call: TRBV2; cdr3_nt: TGTGCCAGCAGTGTGGAGCGGGAGTCCTACGAGCAGTACTTC; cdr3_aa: CASSVERESYEQYF